Given below is one T cell receptor beta chain in context. One entry per CDR3 protein, without DNA, is what TCRdb gives after re-calling the 5' RACE reads. This sample's clone table lists 500,000 to 700,000 distinct CDR3 sequences. The CDR3 runs 13 residues. Germline lookup yields CDR1 LGHDT and CDR2 YNNKEL (reference sequence). The data belong to a study of T cells expressing NK-cell markers. This clonotype was sampled from a young man in good health. V is TRBV3-1 and J is TRBJ2-3. Material for sequencing was blood T cells: a sorted CD56 or NKG2C T cell subset, CD4+ or CD8+ T cells, or bulk PBMC T cells (not recorded which). The CDR3 sequence is CASTRASTDTQYF.